These T cell receptor beta chains were read from a single sample in a study of blood T cell repertoires in COVID-19. Clones were sequenced by immunoSEQ multiplex PCR, and TCRdb holds only the in-frame ones, with some missing. The table includes 130,000 or so clones, around 75% detected once. Sequencing was carried out using peripheral blood. The receptors were sampled from a woman in her 70s with COVID-19, enrolled during active disease. Both conserved end residues are part of each CDR3. Fields, in order: J gene, D gene, clone size, V gene, CDR3 length, CDR3 DNA, CDR3 protein. The D gene is left open where the match is weak. The size field is filled for only some rows; it gives once, few, many or a size class.

>TRBJ1-1|-|-|TRBV18|13
TGTGCCAGCTCCCTTGGGAGTTCCTTGGGGGCTTTCTTT
CASSLGSSLGAFF
>TRBJ2-6|TRBD1|-|TRBV5-1|15
TGCGCCACTTACAGGGGGGACTCTGGGGCCAACGTCCTGACTTTC
CATYRGDSGANVLTF
>TRBJ2-4|-|-|TRBV11-2|15
TGTGCCAGCAGCCTGTCAGACAGCCCCAAAAACATTCAGTACTTC
CASSLSDSPKNIQYF
>TRBJ2-7|-|-|TRBV6-6|15
TGTGCCAGCAGCTCCGGAGCCCTCAGCTCCTACGAGCAGTACTTC
CASSSGALSSYEQYF
>TRBJ1-4|-|-|TRBV6-6|15
TGTGCCAGCAGCCCAGGGACAACCGAACGGGAAAAACTGTTTTTT
CASSPGTTEREKLFF
>TRBJ1-6|-|-|TRBV6-5|13
TGTGCCAGCAATTCGGGGAACACTTCACCCCTCCACTTT
CASNSGNTSPLHF
>TRBJ1-1|-|-|TRBV7-9|14
TGTGCCAGCAGCCTCGCGGAATCAGGGTTGGCAGCTTTCTTT
CASSLAESGLAAFF
>TRBJ1-3|-|-|TRBV24-1|14
TGTGCCACCAGTGATTCCCGACAGGGAAACACCATATATTTT
CATSDSRQGNTIYF
>TRBJ1-1|-|-|TRBV19|14
TGTGCCAGTAGACCGGGACAAACGGTGACTGAAGCTTTCTTT
CASRPGQTVTEAFF
>TRBJ2-3|TRBD1|-|TRBV5-1|15
TGCGCCAGCAGCCCCTCCGGGACAGCCGGAGATACGCAGTATTTT
CASSPSGTAGDTQYF
>TRBJ2-5|-|-|TRBV10-1|13
TGCGCCAGCACTGGGGCAGGGCGAGAGACCCAGTACTTC
CASTGAGRETQYF
>TRBJ1-5|TRBD1|-|TRBV5-8|16
TGTGCCAGCAGCCGGGGGACAGCCGGAGGGAATCAGCCCCAGCATTTT
CASSRGTAGGNQPQHF
>TRBJ1-4|-|-|TRBV25-1|15
TGTGCCAGCAGTGATAAGGGGATCGCTAATGAAAAACTGTTTTTT
CASSDKGIANEKLFF
>TRBJ2-7|-|-|TRBV30|11
TGTGCCTGGAAGTTCAGGTACGAGCAGTACTTC
CAWKFRYEQYF
>TRBJ2-7|TRBD1|once|TRBV4-1|15
TGCGCCAGCAGCCAAGACCGGGACAGAGCCTACGAGCAGTACTTC
CASSQDRDRAYEQYF
>TRBJ2-1|TRBD2|-|TRBV5-6|13
TGTGCCAGCAGCTCGGGGGGTAGGAATGAGCAGTTCTTC
CASSSGGRNEQFF
>TRBJ2-7|TRBD1|-|TRBV27|13
TGTGCCAGCAGGCGGACAGGGTTCGACGAGCAGTACTTC
CASRRTGFDEQYF
>TRBJ2-1|TRBD2|-|TRBV5-4|15
TGTGCCAGCAGCCTGGGGACTAGCGGGGTCAATGAGCAGTTCTTC
CASSLGTSGVNEQFF
>TRBJ2-1|-|-|TRBV28|16
TGTGCCAGCAGTCCTCCCTACCTCCTCCACTACAATGAGCAGTTCTTC
CASSPPYLLHYNEQFF
>TRBJ2-1|TRBD2|-|TRBV27|16
TGTGCCAGCAGTTTTAGCGGGGCCAGCTCCTACAATGAGCAGTTCTTC
CASSFSGASSYNEQFF
>TRBJ2-5|TRBD1|-|TRBV7-2|16
TGTGCCAGCAGCCCCGCTGGGACAGGGCCTCAAGAGACCCAGTACTTC
CASSPAGTGPQETQYF
>TRBJ2-2|-|-|TRBV7-9|15
TGTGCCAGCAGACTGGGACACGCGAACACCGGGGAGCTGTTTTTT
CASRLGHANTGELFF
>TRBJ1-2|-|-|TRBV11-1|13
TGTGCCAGCAGCATTATGGGCCAGGGGGGCTACACCTTC
CASSIMGQGGYTF
>TRBJ2-3|-|-|TRBV9|16
TGTGCCAGCAGCCCCCGCGGGGGCGGGTCGTCAGATACGCAGTATTTT
CASSPRGGGSSDTQYF
>TRBJ1-1|-|-|TRBV2|14
TGTGCCAGCAGGGGGTACCGGGGGAACACTGAAGCTTTCTTT
CASRGYRGNTEAFF
>TRBJ1-1|TRBD1|-|TRBV18|16
TGTGCCAGCTCACCACCGATACAGGGGAGGAGTACTGAAGCTTTCTTT
CASSPPIQGRSTEAFF
>TRBJ2-2|TRBD1|-|TRBV6-5|16
TGTGCCAGCAGTTCGGGTCAGGGGGTTGACACCGGGGAGCTGTTTTTT
CASSSGQGVDTGELFF
>TRBJ2-3|TRBD1|-|TRBV30|13
TGTGCCTGGAGACAGGGGGGAGGAGATACGCAGTATTTT
CAWRQGGGDTQYF
>TRBJ2-7|TRBD1|-|TRBV2|14
TGTGCCAGCACCCGGACAGGAACTCCCTACGAGCAGTACTTC
CASTRTGTPYEQYF
>TRBJ1-5|-|-|TRBV5-8|15
TGTGCCAGCAGAAGTAGGTCCCTGCGGGATCAGCCCCAGCATTTT
CASRSRSLRDQPQHF
>TRBJ1-1|-|-|TRBV30|12
TGTGCCTGGTTTCAGACAGGCACTGAAGCTTTCTTT
CAWFQTGTEAFF
>TRBJ2-1|-|once|TRBV21-1|14
TGTGCCAGCACTAACAGGGTAAGGTACAATGAGCAGTTCTTC
CASTNRVRYNEQFF
>TRBJ2-5|TRBD1|-|TRBV10-3|15
TGTGCCATCAGTGGAGGGACAGGGGACGGAGAGACCCAGTACTTC
CAISGGTGDGETQYF
>TRBJ1-2|-|-|TRBV6-2/TRBV6-3|13
TGTGCCAGCAGTCAGACAGTTAACTATGGCTACACCTTC
CASSQTVNYGYTF
>TRBJ2-1|-|-|TRBV2|17
TGTGCCAGCAGGTTTACTACAAGGGGGAACTCCTACAATGAGCAGTTCTTC
CASRFTTRGNSYNEQFF
>TRBJ2-7|-|-|TRBV4-1|19
TGCGCCAGCAGCCGCGAGACAGACGTTCAAGGGGTGAGGTCCTACGAGCAGTACTTC
CASSRETDVQGVRSYEQYF
>TRBJ2-3|-|-|TRBV7-9|14
TGTGCCAGCAGCTCTCGGGGGAGCGCAGATACGCAGTATTTT
CASSSRGSADTQYF
>TRBJ2-3|TRBD2|-|TRBV29-1|16
TGCAGCGTTGCTGGGGCTAGCGGGGGGGCCGGCTCTACGCAGTATTTT
CSVAGASGGAGSTQYF
>TRBJ2-3|-|-|TRBV5-5|16
TGTGCCAGCAGCTATGGGACTTCACCTAGCACAGATACGCAGTATTTT
CASSYGTSPSTDTQYF
>TRBJ2-1|TRBD2|-|TRBV5-1|15
TGCGCCAGCAGCTCTTTAGCGGGGGGGGACAATGAGCAGTTCTTC
CASSSLAGGDNEQFF
>TRBJ1-3|-|-|TRBV7-8|15
TGTGCCAGCAGCCGAGAGACAGCGACTGGAAACACCATATATTTT
CASSRETATGNTIYF
>TRBJ2-7|TRBD2|-|TRBV29-1|15
TGCAGCGTTGTTAGGGACTACCGCGACTCCTACGAGCAGTACTTC
CSVVRDYRDSYEQYF
>TRBJ2-7|-|-|TRBV2|11
TGTGCCAGCAGTGCTACCTACGAGCAGTACTTC
CASSATYEQYF
>TRBJ2-5|TRBD1|-|TRBV6-2/TRBV6-3|17
TGTGCCAGCAGCTCTCCCAGGGGACAGGGAATTCTAGAGACCCAGTACTTC
CASSSPRGQGILETQYF
>TRBJ1-2|TRBD1|-|TRBV19|15
TGTGCCAGTACCCTAGGGACAGTTGGGGCCTATGGCTACACCTTC
CASTLGTVGAYGYTF
>TRBJ1-2|-|once|TRBV30|14
TGTGCCTGGAGACCCAGCGGCAGCGAGGGTGGCTACACCTTC
CAWRPSGSEGGYTF
>TRBJ2-7|TRBD2|-|TRBV10-3|15
TGTGCCACCAAGTGGGAGCTAGCGGGGTCCTACGAGCAGTACTTC
CATKWELAGSYEQYF
>TRBJ2-1|-|-|TRBV6-5|14
TGTGCCAGCACCAGAGACAGGCGATACAATGAGCAGTTCTTC
CASTRDRRYNEQFF
>TRBJ2-5|TRBD2|-|TRBV3-1/TRBV3-2|15
TGTGCCAGCAGCCTTAGCGGGGGGACCCAAGAGACCCAGTACTTC
CASSLSGGTQETQYF
>TRBJ1-2|TRBD1|-|TRBV7-8|14
TGTGCCAGCAGCATTAGACAGGGAGAAGGTGGCTACACCTTC
CASSIRQGEGGYTF